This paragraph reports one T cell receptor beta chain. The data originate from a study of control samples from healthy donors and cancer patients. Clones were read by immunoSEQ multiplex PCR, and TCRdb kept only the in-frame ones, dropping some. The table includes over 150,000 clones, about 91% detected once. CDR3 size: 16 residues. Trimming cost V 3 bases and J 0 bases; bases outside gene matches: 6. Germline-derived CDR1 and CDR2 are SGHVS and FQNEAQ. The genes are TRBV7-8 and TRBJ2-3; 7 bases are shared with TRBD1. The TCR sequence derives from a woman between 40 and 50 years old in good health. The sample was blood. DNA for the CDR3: TGTGCCAGCAGCTTTTGGACAGGATCTAGCACAGATACGCAGTATTTT. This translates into CASSFWTGSSTDTQYF.